This T cell receptor (beta chain) was sequenced during a study of T cells after somatic rescue of genetic block. The CDR3 loop spans 16 amino acids. Between the trimmed V and J ends, which lost 1 base and 3 bases, there was a span of 11 bases. Per germline, CDR1 SGHRS and CDR2 YFSETQ. Measured with immunoSEQ multiplex PCR; TCRdb has only the in-frame clones, and not every one. The sample carries over 95,000 clones, approximately 90% recorded once. The rearrangement joins TRBV5-1 to TRBJ1-6; D ambiguous. Source material: peripheral blood mononuclear cells (PBMCs). This TCR came from a woman between 18 and 30 years old. CDR3 sequence (DNA): TGCGCCAGCAGCTTGAGTCCGGGGATCTATAATTCACCCCTCCACTTT. This gives the protein CASSLSPGIYNSPLHF.